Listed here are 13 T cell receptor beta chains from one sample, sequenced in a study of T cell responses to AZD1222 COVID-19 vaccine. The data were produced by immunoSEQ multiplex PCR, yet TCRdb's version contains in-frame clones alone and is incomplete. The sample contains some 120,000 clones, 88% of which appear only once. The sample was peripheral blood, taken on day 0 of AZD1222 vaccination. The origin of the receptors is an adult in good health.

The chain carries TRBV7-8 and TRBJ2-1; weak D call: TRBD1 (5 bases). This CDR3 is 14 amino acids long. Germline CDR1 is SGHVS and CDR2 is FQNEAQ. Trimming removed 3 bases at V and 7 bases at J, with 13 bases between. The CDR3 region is CASSFVGVENEQFF. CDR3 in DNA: TGTGCCAGCAGCTTTGTAGGGGTGGAGAATGAGCAGTTCTTC.

This chain's CDR3 is CASSQDRQGPQHF. As DNA, the CDR3 is TGTGCCAGCAGCCAAGATCGTCAGGGGCCCCAGCATTTT. V is TRBV3-1 (or the pseudogene TRBV3-2) and J is TRBJ1-5, with D possibly TRBD1 on 5 matching bases. Trimming shortened V by 0 bases and J by 9 bases, and 9 bases separated the two germline ends. Germline-derived CDR1 and CDR2 are LGHDT and YNNKEL (reference sequence). The CDR3 is 13 amino acids.

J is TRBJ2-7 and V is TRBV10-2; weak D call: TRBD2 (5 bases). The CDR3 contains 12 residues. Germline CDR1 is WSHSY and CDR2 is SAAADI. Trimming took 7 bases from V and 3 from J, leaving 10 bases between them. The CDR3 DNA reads TGCGCCAGCATCAGCGGCTTCTACGAGCAGTACTTC. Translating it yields CASISGFYEQYF.

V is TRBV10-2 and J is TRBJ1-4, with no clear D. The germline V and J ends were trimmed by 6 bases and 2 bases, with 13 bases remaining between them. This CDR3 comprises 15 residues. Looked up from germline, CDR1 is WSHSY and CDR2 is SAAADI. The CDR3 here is CASSDLGSTNEKLFF. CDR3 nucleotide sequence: TGCGCCAGCAGCGACCTAGGGAGTACTAATGAAAAACTGTTTTTT.

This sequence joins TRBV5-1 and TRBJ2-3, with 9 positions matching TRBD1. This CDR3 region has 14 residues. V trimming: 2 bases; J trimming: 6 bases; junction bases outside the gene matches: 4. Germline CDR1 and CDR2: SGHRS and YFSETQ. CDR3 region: CASSLGQGFDTQYF. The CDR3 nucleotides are TGCGCCAGCAGCTTAGGACAGGGGTTTGATACGCAGTATTTT.

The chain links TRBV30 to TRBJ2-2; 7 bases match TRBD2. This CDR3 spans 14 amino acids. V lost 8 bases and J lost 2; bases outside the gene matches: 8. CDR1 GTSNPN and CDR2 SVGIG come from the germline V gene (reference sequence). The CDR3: CARSTGGNTGELFF. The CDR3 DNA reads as TGTGCCCGATCCACGGGGGGTAACACCGGGGAGCTGTTTTTT.

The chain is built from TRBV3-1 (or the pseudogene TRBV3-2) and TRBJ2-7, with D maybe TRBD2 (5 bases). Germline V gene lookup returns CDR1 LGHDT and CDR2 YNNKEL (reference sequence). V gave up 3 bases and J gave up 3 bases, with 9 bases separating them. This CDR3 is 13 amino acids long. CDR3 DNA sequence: TGTGCCAGCAGCCAGGCGACTATCTACGAGCAGTACTTC. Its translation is CASSQATIYEQYF.

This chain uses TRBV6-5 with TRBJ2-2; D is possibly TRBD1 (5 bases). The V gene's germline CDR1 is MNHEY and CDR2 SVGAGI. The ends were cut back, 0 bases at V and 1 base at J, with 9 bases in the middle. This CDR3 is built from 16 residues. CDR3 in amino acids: CASSYSIRGNTGELFF. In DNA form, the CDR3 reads TGTGCCAGCAGTTACTCGATTAGGGGGAACACCGGGGAGCTGTTTTTT.

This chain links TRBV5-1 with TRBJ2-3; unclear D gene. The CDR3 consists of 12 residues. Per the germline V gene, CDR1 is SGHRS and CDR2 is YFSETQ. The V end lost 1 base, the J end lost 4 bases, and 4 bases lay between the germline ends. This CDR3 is CASSLQPDTQYF. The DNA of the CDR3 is TGCGCCAGCAGCTTGCAGCCAGATACGCAGTATTTT.

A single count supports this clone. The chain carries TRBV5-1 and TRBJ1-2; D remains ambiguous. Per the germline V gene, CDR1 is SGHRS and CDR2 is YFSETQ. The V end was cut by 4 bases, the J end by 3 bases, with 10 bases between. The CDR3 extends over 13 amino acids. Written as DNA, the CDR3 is TGCGCCAGCAGCCCGGACGGTGACTATGGCTACACCTTC. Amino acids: CASSPDGDYGYTF.

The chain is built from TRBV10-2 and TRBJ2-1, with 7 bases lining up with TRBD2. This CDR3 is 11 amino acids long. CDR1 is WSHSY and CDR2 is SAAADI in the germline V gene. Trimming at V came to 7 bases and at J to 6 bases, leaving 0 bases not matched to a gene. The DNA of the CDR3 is TGCGCCAGCACTAGCGGCAATGAGCAGTTCTTC. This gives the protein CASTSGNEQFF.

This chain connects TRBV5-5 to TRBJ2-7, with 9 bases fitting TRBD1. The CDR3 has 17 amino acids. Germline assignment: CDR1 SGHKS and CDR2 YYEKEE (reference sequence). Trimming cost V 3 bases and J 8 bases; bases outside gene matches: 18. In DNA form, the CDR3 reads TGTGCCAGCAGCTGGCAACCTCCGGGACAGGGACAACTACAGCAGTACTTC. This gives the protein CASSWQPPGQGQLQQYF.

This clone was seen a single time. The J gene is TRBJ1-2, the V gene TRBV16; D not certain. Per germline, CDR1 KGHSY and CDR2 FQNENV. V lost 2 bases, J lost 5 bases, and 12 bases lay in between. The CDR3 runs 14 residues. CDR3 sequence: CASSQGRSGYGYTF. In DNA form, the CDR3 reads TGTGCCAGCAGCCAAGGTCGGTCGGGTTATGGCTACACCTTC.